These 11 T cell receptor beta chains originate from one sample sequenced in a study of T cell responses to AZD1222 COVID-19 vaccine. The data were produced by immunoSEQ multiplex PCR, yet TCRdb's version contains in-frame clones alone and is incomplete. Among about 120,000 clones listed, 87% were seen once. Sample: peripheral blood, taken 28 days after the second AZD1222 dose. These receptors originate from an adult who received the AZD1222 COVID-19 vaccine.

The chain recombines TRBV18 with TRBJ2-5; 8 nucleotides line up with TRBD1. The CDR3 is made up of 15 amino acids. Germline-derived CDR1 and CDR2 are KGHSH and LQKENI. J gave up 5 bases and V 5 bases, and 10 bases lay outside the gene matches. CDR3 in amino acids: CASSSNRQGWETQYF. CDR3 DNA: TGTGCCAGCTCATCCAATCGACAGGGGTGGGAGACCCAGTACTTC.

The chain has TRBV7-2 and TRBJ1-5, with D uncertain. V lost 5 bases, J lost 5 bases, and 22 bases lay in between. This CDR3 spans 17 amino acids. Germline CDR1 is SGHTA and CDR2 is FQGNSA. The CDR3 bases are TGTGCCAGCAGCCCCGATCGAACTCGAGGGCTGGATCAGCCCCAGCATTTT. It codes for CASSPDRTRGLDQPQHF. The complete variable domain, with remaining parts taken from reference TRBV7-2 and TRBJ1-5, reads GAGVSQSPSNKVTEKGKDVELRCDPISGHTALYWYRQSLGQGLEFLIYFQGNSAPDKSGLPSDRFSAERTGGSVSTLTIQRTQQEDSAVYLCASSPDRTRGLDQPQHFGDGTRLSIL.

CDR3 region: CASSLLAQNNSPLHF. For the CDR3, the DNA is TGTGCCAGCAGCTTATTAGCCCAAAATAATTCACCCCTCCACTTT. V and J are TRBV7-8 and TRBJ1-6; no definite D call. The germline gives CDR1 SGHVS, CDR2 FQNEAQ. CDR3 length equals 15 residues. V gave up 2 bases and J gave up 5 bases, with 10 bases separating them.

The CDR3 sequence: CASGRTGSTDTQYF. CDR3 DNA: TGTGCCAGCGGGCGGACAGGCTCCACAGATACGCAGTATTTT. The chain carries TRBV6-6 and TRBJ2-3, with 7 bases fitting TRBD1. Unmatched junction bases numbered 7, after V lost 8 bases and J lost 2 bases. The germline V gene has CDR1 MNHNY and CDR2 SVGAGI (reference sequence). This CDR3 has 14 residues.

This clone turned up a few times. The chain recombines TRBV9 with TRBJ2-1; 8 bases match TRBD2. V gave up 0 bases and J gave up 4 bases; unmatched junction bases: 6. The germline gives CDR1 SGDLS, CDR2 YYNGEE. The CDR3 has 16 amino acids. Here the CDR3 reads CASSVGRGAPYNEQFF. As DNA, the CDR3 is TGTGCCAGCAGCGTAGGGCGGGGGGCCCCTTACAATGAGCAGTTCTTC.

The rearrangement links TRBV28 to TRBJ1-5; 8 nucleotides agree with TRBD1. With V trimmed by 6 bases and J by 7 bases, 14 bases remained unmatched. The CDR3 contains 16 residues. The germline V gene has CDR1 MDHEN and CDR2 SYDVKM. CDR3: CASSRARRGTGQPQHF. The CDR3 bases are TGTGCCAGCAGCCGCGCTCGGCGTGGGACAGGCCAGCCCCAGCATTTT.

V and J are TRBV5-6 and TRBJ2-7; 10 nucleotides agree with TRBD2. The CDR3 is made up of 15 amino acids. The germline gives CDR1 SGHDT, CDR2 YYEEEE. The ends lost 6 bases at V and 4 bases at J; junction bases unmatched: 10. CDR3 residues: CASTIAGGRLYEQYF. The CDR3, as DNA: TGTGCCAGCACAATAGCGGGGGGTCGACTGTACGAGCAGTACTTC.

This clone was recorded a few times. The rearrangement links TRBV4-2 to TRBJ2-5; the match to TRBD2 covers 8 bases. Losses at the gene ends were 1 base for V and 1 base for J; bases not matched to a gene: 5. The CDR3 is 16 residues long. Germline-derived CDR1 and CDR2 are LGHNA and YNFKEQ. The CDR3 DNA follows: TGTGCCAGCAGCCAAGGGGGCGGGGGGACCCAAGAGACCCAGTACTTC. Amino acid sequence: CASSQGGGGTQETQYF.

The chain employs TRBV20-1 and TRBJ2-1; no definite D call. Trimming took off 5 bases at V and 8 bases at J, with 10 bases between the two ends. The CDR3 sequence is 11 residues long. Germline CDR1 is DFQATT and CDR2 is SNEGSKA (reference sequence). As DNA, the CDR3 is TGCAGTGCTCACGTCCGCGATGAGCAGTTCTTC. This sequence encodes CSAHVRDEQFF.

This clone was detected once. The rearrangement uses TRBV3-1 (or the pseudogene TRBV3-2) and TRBJ1-4; D gene uncertain. V was cut by 4 bases and J by 2 bases, with 8 bases left in between. CDR3 length equals 14 residues. Per the germline V gene, CDR1 is LGHDT and CDR2 is YNNKEL (reference sequence). CDR3 residues: CASSRARTNEKLFF. CDR3 bases: TGTGCCAGCAGCCGCGCCCGGACTAATGAAAAACTGTTTTTT.

This chain uses TRBV6-1 with TRBJ1-2, with a tentative D call TRBD1 (5 bases). The CDR3 extends over 15 amino acids. From germline, CDR1 is MNHNS and CDR2 SASEGT. Trimming took 2 bases from V and 0 from J, leaving 10 bases between them. The CDR3 region is CASSESGVTNYGYTF. The CDR3 DNA is TGTGCCAGCAGTGAATCGGGGGTGACTAACTATGGCTACACCTTC.